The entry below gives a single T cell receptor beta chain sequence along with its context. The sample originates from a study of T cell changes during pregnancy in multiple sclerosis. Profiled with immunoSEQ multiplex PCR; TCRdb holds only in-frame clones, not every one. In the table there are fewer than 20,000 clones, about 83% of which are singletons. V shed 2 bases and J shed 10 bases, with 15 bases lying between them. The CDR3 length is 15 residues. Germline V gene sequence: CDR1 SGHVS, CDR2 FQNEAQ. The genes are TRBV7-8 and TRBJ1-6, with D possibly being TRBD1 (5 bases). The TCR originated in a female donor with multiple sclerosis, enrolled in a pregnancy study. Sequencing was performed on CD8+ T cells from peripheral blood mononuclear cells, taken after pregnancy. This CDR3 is CASSLRQYDGSPLHF. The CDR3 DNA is TGTGCCAGCAGCTTAAGACAGTACGATGGGTCACCCCTCCACTTT.